This TCR beta chain appears in the sequencing data of a study of T cell changes during pregnancy in multiple sclerosis. Assay: immunoSEQ multiplex PCR; the TCRdb copy retains only in-frame clones and omits some. The table includes 43,000 or so clones, approximately 90% detected once. This CDR3 region has 15 residues. Per germline, CDR1 LNHNV and CDR2 YYDKDF (reference sequence). The V end was cut by 3 bases, the J end by 2 bases, with 13 bases between. Material: peripheral blood, obtained in the first trimester of pregnancy. The V call is TRBV15, the J call TRBJ2-5; weak D call: TRBD2 (5 bases). The receptor was isolated from a female donor with multiple sclerosis, enrolled in a pregnancy study. This CDR3 is CATSRDLSGQETQYF. In nucleotides, the CDR3 is TGTGCCACCAGCAGGGACCTTTCGGGACAAGAGACCCAGTACTTC. Based on the CDR3 plus reference TRBV15 and TRBJ2-5, the full variable domain is DAMVIQNPRYQVTQFGKPVTLSCSQTLNHNVMYWYQQKSSQAPKLLFHYYDKDFNNEADTPDNFQSRRPNTSFCFLDIRSPGLGDTAMYLCATSRDLSGQETQYFGPGTRLLVL.